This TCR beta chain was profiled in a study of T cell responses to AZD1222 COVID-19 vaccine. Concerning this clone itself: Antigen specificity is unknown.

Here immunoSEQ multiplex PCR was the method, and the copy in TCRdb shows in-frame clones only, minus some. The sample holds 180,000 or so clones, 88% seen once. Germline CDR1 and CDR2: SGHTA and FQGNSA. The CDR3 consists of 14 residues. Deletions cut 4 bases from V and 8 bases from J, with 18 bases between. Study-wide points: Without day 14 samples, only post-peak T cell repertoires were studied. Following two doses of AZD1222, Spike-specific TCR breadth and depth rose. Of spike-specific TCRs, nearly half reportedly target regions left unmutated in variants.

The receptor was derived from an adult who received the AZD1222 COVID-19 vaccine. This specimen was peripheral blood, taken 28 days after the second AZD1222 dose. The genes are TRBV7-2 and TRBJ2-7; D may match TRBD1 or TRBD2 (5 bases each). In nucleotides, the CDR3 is TGTGCCAGCAGCTCGGGGACCACAAAGGGGAAGCAGTACTTC. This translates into CASSSGTTKGKQYF.